This is a list of T cell receptor beta chains from one sample in a study of T cells in Graves' hyperthyroidism and ophthalmopathy. TCRdb re-analysed the multiplex PCR reads in MiXCR, keeping a single row per CDR3 protein. The repertoire consists of about 520,000 distinct CDR3 sequences, with roughly 20% occurring once and the leading ten covering roughly 29%. The sample consisted of blood. These receptors were collected from a man aged 18 to 30 with Graves' hyperthyroidism. The CDR3 runs from the conserved cysteine through the conserved F or W. A D gene is named only where the DNA matches it firmly. Clone sizes are given selectively: once, few, many, or a class where the clone is expanded.

TRBJ2-7	TRBD1	many	TRBV19	TGTGCCAGTAGTGTGGCCGCGAGGACAGGGATCTACGAGCAGTACTTC	CASSVAARTGIYEQYF
TRBJ2-7	TRBD2	many	TRBV11-2	TGTGCCAGCAGCGCTCCAGCGGGGGGGACTCCCTACGAGCAGTACTTC	CASSAPAGGTPYEQYF
TRBJ2-7	.	few	TRBV3-1	TGTGCCAGCAGCCCAAAGGGATGGGGCGAGCAGTACTTC	CASSPKGWGEQYF
TRBJ1-1	TRBD1	many	TRBV4-1	TGCGCCAGCAGTCCTTACAGGGGGAACACTGAAGCTTTCTTT	CASSPYRGNTEAFF
TRBJ1-5	TRBD1	many	TRBV6-4	TGTGCCAGCAGGGACGGGACAGGGCAGCCATCTCGTCAGCCCCAGCATTTT	CASRDGTGQPSRQPQHF
TRBJ1-1	.	many	TRBV10-3	TGTGCCATCAGTGAGATCAGGGAGGGGACTGAAGCTTTCTTT	CAISEIREGTEAFF
TRBJ2-5	.	many	TRBV15	TGTGCCACCAGCAGAGAAGGCGGCTTGCAAGCGACCCAGTACTTC	CATSREGGLQATQYF
TRBJ1-2	.	many	TRBV20-1	TGCAGTGCTAGACCAGGGAGGAACTATGGCTACACCTTC	CSARPGRNYGYTF
TRBJ2-5	TRBD2	few	TRBV6-1	TGTGCCAGCACCTCCCTGCGGGGGGAGACCCAGTACTTC	CASTSLRGETQYF
TRBJ1-2	TRBD1	.	TRBV29-1	TGCAGCGTTGAACGGGGACAGGGGGCAAATGGCTACACCTTC	CSVERGQGANGYTF
TRBJ2-2	.	many	TRBV30	TGTGCCTGGAGTGGACTTCACACCGGGGAGCTGTTTTTT	CAWSGLHTGELFF
TRBJ1-1	.	many	TRBV10-3	TGTGCCAACTCTTTTGTGCCCAGGGGAAACACTGAAGCTTTCTTT	CANSFVPRGNTEAFF
TRBJ2-7	TRBD1	many	TRBV7-9	TGTGCCAGCAGCGCCCGGGACAGAAACTACGAGCAGTACTTC	CASSARDRNYEQYF
TRBJ2-5	.	.	TRBV29-1	TGCAGCGTTCCCCTGGGAAGCCGAGAGACCCAGTACTTC	CSVPLGSRETQYF
TRBJ2-2	TRBD1	.	TRBV5-1	TGCGCCAGCAGCCTCCACCCTCCGACAGGGCCGCCCGGTAACACCGGGGAGCTGTTTTTT	CASSLHPPTGPPGNTGELFF
TRBJ1-5	TRBD1	.	TRBV6-1	TGTGCCAGCAGTGCCGCTGGGACAGGGGGCAGGGGGCCCCAGCATTTT	CASSAAGTGGRGPQHF
TRBJ2-7	TRBD1	many	TRBV20-1	TGCAGTGCTAGAGGACAGGGGGCCCACGAGCAGTACTTC	CSARGQGAHEQYF
TRBJ1-1	.	.	TRBV11-1	TGTGCCAGCGGAATACGCGTCGGGTCCCCGAACACTGAAGCTTTCTTT	CASGIRVGSPNTEAFF
TRBJ1-1	TRBD1	.	TRBV11-2	TGTGCCAGCAGCTCGGACAGGGGCCCCTCTTACACTGAAGCTTTCTTT	CASSSDRGPSYTEAFF
TRBJ1-1	.	.	TRBV6-1	TGTGCCAGCAGCCCTAAGGGGGGGCGAGAAGCTTTCTTT	CASSPKGGREAFF
TRBJ2-4	.	.	TRBV6-1	TGTGCCAGCAGGCAGGACCCAAGTCCGAACATTCAGTACTTC	CASRQDPSPNIQYF
TRBJ2-5	.	many	TRBV12-3/TRBV12-4	TGTGCCAGCAGTCCTGCGGCGGCGGGGACAGAGACCCAGTACTTC	CASSPAAAGTETQYF
TRBJ2-5	TRBD2	many	TRBV7-3	TGTGCCAGCAGCTCCCGCCCTAGCGGCAGGGAGACCCAGTACTTC	CASSSRPSGRETQYF
TRBJ1-5	TRBD1	many	TRBV12-5	TGTGCTAGTGGGTATGGACAGGGGACTCAGCCCCAGCATTTT	CASGYGQGTQPQHF
TRBJ2-7	TRBD1	many	TRBV12-3/TRBV12-4	TGTGCCAGCAGTCCGGGACAGGGGTGGGAGCAGTACTTC	CASSPGQGWEQYF
TRBJ2-5	.	.	TRBV28	TGTGCCAGCAGTCCCCAGGGTCACGAGACCCAGTACTTC	CASSPQGHETQYF
TRBJ2-7	.	many	TRBV28	TGTGCCAGCAGTACCGGGACTCTTAGCTCCTACGAGCAGTACTTC	CASSTGTLSSYEQYF
TRBJ2-2	.	few	TRBV6-1	TGTGCCAGCAAGGAGAAGGGGAACACCGGGGAGCTGTTTTTT	CASKEKGNTGELFF
TRBJ2-7	.	.	TRBV5-1	TGCGCCAGCAGCTTGGATAAAACAGGGTTAGTCCACGAGCAGTACTTC	CASSLDKTGLVHEQYF
TRBJ2-5	.	many	TRBV20-1	TGCAGTGCTAGGTCTGCCTACAGGGACCAAGAGACCCAGTACTTC	CSARSAYRDQETQYF
TRBJ2-1	.	few	TRBV12-3/TRBV12-4	TGTGCCAGCAGTTCCCCAAACAATGAGCAGTTCTTC	CASSSPNNEQFF
TRBJ1-1	.	many	TRBV9	TGTGCCAGCAGCGTAGAGGACAGAAGGACTGAAGCTTTCTTT	CASSVEDRRTEAFF
TRBJ2-5	.	.	TRBV28	TGTGCCAGCAGTGAACCGGGACAAGGCCCCGGAGAGACCCAGTACTTC	CASSEPGQGPGETQYF
TRBJ1-2	TRBD1	.	TRBV30	TGTGCCTGGAGTACCTCCGGGGACAGGGGATCGCGGAGAGTTGGCTACACCTTC	CAWSTSGDRGSRRVGYTF
TRBJ1-5	TRBD1	many	TRBV30	TGTGCCTGGAGTGTGGCAGGGGGGAATCCCCAGCATTTT	CAWSVAGGNPQHF
TRBJ1-1	TRBD1	few	TRBV4-2	TGTGCCAGCAGTTATTACAGGGGGTTCGCGGCGGAAGCTTTCTTT	CASSYYRGFAAEAFF
TRBJ2-5	.	many	TRBV24-1	TGTGCCACCAGTGATAGGGGTACAGCCCAGTACTTC	CATSDRGTAQYF
TRBJ2-2	.	many	TRBV19	TGTGCCAGTAGTTCCAGGTCCTTTAACACCGGGGAGCTGTTTTTT	CASSSRSFNTGELFF
TRBJ1-2	.	.	TRBV27	TGTGCCAGCAGTTTAGGGAGGCAGCTGCCTGGCTACACCTTC	CASSLGRQLPGYTF
TRBJ1-2	.	many	TRBV28	TGTGCCAGCAGTTTTCTCTTAGGGGCGCTTACCTATGGCTACACCTTC	CASSFLLGALTYGYTF
TRBJ1-2	TRBD1	many	TRBV2	TGTGCCATTGGGGGCAGGGGGCAAGGCTACACCTTC	CAIGGRGQGYTF
TRBJ2-7	TRBD1	.	TRBV7-8	TGTGCCAGCAGCTTAGGGCCAGGGACAGGGACCTACGAGCAGTACTTC	CASSLGPGTGTYEQYF
TRBJ1-2	.	.	TRBV30	TGTGCCTGGAGTGTGGGCTTGGGTGGCTACACCTTC	CAWSVGLGGYTF
TRBJ1-5	TRBD1	many	TRBV7-8	TGTGCCAGCAGCACGGGACAGGGCGTAAATCAGCCCCAGCATTTT	CASSTGQGVNQPQHF
TRBJ2-5	.	.	TRBV5-6	TGTGCCGGCAGCTCCCCAGGGGCTTGGGGAGAGACCCAGTACTTC	CAGSSPGAWGETQYF